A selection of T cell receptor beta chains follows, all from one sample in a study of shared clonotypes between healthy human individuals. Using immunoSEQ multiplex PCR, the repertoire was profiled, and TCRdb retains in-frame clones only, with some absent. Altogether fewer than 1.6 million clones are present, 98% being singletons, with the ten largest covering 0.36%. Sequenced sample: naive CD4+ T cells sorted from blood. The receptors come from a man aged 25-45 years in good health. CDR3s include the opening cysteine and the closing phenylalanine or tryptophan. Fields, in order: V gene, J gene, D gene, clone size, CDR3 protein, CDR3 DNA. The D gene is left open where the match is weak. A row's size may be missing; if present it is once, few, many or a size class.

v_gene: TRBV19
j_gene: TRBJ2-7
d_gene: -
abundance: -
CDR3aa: CASSTDLGGGYYEQYF
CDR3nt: TGTGCCAGTAGTACCGACCTGGGGGGCGGTTACTACGAGCAGTACTTC

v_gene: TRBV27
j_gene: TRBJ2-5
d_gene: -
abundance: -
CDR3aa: CASSPGRLFGLKETQYF
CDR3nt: TGTGCCAGCAGTCCAGGGCGGTTATTCGGCCTAAAAGAGACCCAGTACTTC

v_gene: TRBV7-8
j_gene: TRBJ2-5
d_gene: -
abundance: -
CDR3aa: CALRRARGQETQYF
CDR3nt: TGTGCCTTACGAAGGGCCAGGGGACAAGAGACCCAGTACTTC

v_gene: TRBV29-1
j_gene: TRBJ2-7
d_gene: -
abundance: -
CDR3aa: CSVDWGYEQYF
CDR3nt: TGCAGCGTTGATTGGGGTTACGAGCAGTACTTC

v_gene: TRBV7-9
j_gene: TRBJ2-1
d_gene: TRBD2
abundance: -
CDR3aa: CASSFPRPFSGRAPNEQFF
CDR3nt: TGTGCCAGCAGCTTCCCTAGGCCCTTTAGCGGGAGGGCCCCTAATGAGCAGTTCTTC

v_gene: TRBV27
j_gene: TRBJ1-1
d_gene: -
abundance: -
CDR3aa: CASSLYGHGLDTEAFF
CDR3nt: TGTGCCAGCAGTTTATATGGACACGGTTTAGACACTGAAGCTTTCTTT

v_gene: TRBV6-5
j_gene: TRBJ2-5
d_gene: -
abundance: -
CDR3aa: CATLGLHQETQYF
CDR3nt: TGTGCCACCCTGGGACTGCACCAAGAGACCCAGTACTTC

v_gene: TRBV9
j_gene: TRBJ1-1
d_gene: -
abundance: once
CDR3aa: CASSVWTETEAFF
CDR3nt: TGTGCCAGCAGCGTATGGACAGAAACTGAAGCTTTCTTT

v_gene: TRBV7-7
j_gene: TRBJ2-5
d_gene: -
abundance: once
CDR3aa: CASSPGPVGETQYF
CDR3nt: TGTGCCAGCAGCCCCGGGCCGGTAGGGGAGACCCAGTACTTC

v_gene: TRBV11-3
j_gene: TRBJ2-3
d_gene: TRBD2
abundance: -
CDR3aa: CASSLSGTSSTDTQYF
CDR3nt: TGTGCCAGCAGCTTATCCGGGACTAGTAGCACAGATACGCAGTATTTT

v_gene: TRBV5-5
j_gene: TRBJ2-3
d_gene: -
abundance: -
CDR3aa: CASSSTQSSTDTQYF
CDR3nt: TGTGCCAGCAGCTCGACACAGAGTTCCACAGATACGCAGTATTTT

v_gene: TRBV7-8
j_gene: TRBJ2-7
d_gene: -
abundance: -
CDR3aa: CASSRDLGYEQYF
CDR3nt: TGTGCCAGCAGCCGGGATCTAGGCTACGAGCAGTACTTC

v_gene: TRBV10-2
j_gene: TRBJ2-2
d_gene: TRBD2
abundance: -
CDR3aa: CASRRGSNTGELFF
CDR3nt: TGCGCCAGCAGGCGGGGGTCGAACACCGGGGAGCTGTTTTTT

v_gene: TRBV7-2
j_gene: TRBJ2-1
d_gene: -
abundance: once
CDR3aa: CASSRGSYYNEQFF
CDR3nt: TGTGCCAGCAGCAGGGGTAGTTACTACAATGAGCAGTTCTTC

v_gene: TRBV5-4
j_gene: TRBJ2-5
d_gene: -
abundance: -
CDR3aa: CASSLLGETQYF
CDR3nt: TGTGCCAGCAGCCTCTTGGGGGAGACCCAGTACTTC

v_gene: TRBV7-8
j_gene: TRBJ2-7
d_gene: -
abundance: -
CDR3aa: CASSLEGLRGEQYF
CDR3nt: TGTGCCAGCAGCTTAGAAGGCCTACGGGGCGAGCAGTACTTC

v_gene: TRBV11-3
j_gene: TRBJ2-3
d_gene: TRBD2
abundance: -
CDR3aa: CASSLEAGPYF
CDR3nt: TGTGCCAGCAGCTTAGAAGCGGGACCGTATTTT

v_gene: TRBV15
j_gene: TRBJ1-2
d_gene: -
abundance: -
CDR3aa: CATSREYGGYGYTF
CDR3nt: TGTGCCACCAGCAGAGAATATGGAGGGTATGGCTACACCTTC

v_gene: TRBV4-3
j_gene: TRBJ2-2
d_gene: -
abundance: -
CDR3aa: CASSHFKGTTGELFF
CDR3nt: TGCGCCAGCAGCCACTTTAAAGGGACCACCGGGGAGCTGTTTTTT

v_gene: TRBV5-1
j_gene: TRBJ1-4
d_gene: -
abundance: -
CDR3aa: CASSSRREVENEKLFF
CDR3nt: TGCGCCAGCAGCTCGCGGCGGGAGGTAGAAAATGAAAAACTGTTTTTT

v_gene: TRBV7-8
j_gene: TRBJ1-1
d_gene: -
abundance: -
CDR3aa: CASSQMAVKGTEAFF
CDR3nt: TGTGCCAGCAGCCAAATGGCAGTCAAAGGCACTGAAGCTTTCTTT

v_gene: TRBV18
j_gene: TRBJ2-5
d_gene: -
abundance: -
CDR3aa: CASSPPLGSSAIQETQYF
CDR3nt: TGTGCCAGCTCACCCCCCTTAGGGTCTAGCGCCATCCAAGAGACCCAGTACTTC

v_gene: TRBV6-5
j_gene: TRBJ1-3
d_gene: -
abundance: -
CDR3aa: CASSGFTGNTIYF
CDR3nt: TGTGCCAGCAGCGGGTTTACTGGAAACACCATATATTTT

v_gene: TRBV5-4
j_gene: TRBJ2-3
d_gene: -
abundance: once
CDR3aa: CASKDRRRTDTQYF
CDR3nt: TGTGCCAGTAAGGACCGCCGGCGCACAGATACGCAGTATTTT